The text below deals with one T cell receptor (beta chain). Its antigen is undetermined. This CDR3 spans 13 amino acids. Trimming shortened V by 1 base and J by 4 bases, and 10 bases separated the two germline ends. From germline, CDR1 is DFQATT and CDR2 SNEGSKA (reference sequence). The record originates from a study of T cells in Graves' hyperthyroidism and ophthalmopathy. Findings and limits, study-wide: Among thyroid clonotypes expanded above 0.001, most also appeared in blood.

Amplified TCR beta CDR3 regions derived from RNA transcripts. When the TCR CDR3 underwent first-round RT-PCR, the HTBI primer set was used. TCRdb independently ran MiXCR on the multiplex PCR reads; one entry per CDR3 protein. Of about 420,000 distinct CDR3 sequences listed, roughly 15% are singletons. Material for sequencing was blood. The V and J genes are TRBV20-1 and TRBJ2-5, with D perhaps assigned TRBD1 or TRBD2 (5 bases each). The receptor was isolated from a woman aged 18-29 years with Graves' hyperthyroidism. In nucleotides, the CDR3 is TGCAGTGCTAGAGTGTCAGGGAGAGAGACCCAGTACTTC. Protein sequence: CSARVSGRETQYF.